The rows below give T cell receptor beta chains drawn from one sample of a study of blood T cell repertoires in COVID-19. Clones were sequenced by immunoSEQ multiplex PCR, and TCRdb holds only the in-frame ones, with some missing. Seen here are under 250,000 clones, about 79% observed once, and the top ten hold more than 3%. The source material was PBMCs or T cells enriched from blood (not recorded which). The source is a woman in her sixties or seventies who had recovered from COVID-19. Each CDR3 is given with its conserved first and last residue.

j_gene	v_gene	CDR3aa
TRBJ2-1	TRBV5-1	CASSGSSEQFF
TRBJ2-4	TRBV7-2	CASSSRTVPPWNIQYF
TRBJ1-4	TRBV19	CASSLLTTNEKLFF
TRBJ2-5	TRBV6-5	CASSSQGTQETQYF
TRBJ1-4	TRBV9	CASSPRGGQGIEKLFF
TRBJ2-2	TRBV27	CASSLSGQGLNTGELFF
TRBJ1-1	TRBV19	CASSSLPGGKGTEAFF
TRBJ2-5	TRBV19	CASTPSRDRGAQYF
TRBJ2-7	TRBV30	CAWPPPGVSYEQYF
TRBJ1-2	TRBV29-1	CSVARTPQGAYGYTF
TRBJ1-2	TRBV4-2	CASSQDKGARSGYTF
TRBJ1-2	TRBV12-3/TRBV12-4	CASSSGVGYTF
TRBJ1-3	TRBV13	CASSWGGGNTIYF
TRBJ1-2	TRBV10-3	CAIKTLGGYGYTF
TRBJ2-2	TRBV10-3	CAISLDSNTGELFF
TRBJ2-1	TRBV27	CASSLSPGGLGNEQFF
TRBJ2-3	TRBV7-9	CASSHSGSGSDTQYF
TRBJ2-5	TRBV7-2	CASSLGGRGGETQYF
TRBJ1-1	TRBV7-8	CASSLLQGSSTEAFF
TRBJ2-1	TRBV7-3	CASKRQGADDEQFF
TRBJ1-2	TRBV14	CASSQEQSNYGYTF
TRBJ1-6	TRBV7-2	CASSLGATGGYLNSPLHF
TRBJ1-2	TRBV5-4	CASSLPHTSGYTF
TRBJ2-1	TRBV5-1	CASSLGTSGSIGNEQFF
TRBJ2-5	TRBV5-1	CASSLGTVSQETQYF
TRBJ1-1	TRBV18	CASSPPRTGGYTEAFF
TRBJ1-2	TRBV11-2	CASTPGGNYGYTF
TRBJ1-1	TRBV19	CASTPTPHRGRDTEAFF
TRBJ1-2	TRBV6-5	CASRSHNQGDYTF
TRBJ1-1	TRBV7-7	CASSGRDRVVGTEAFF
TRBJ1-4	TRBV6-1	CASSEGGQGAREKLFF
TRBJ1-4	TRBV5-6	CASSFQGGPGEKLFF
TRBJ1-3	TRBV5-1	CASSIDRGGNTIYF
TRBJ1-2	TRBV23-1	CASNWVEAGDYGYTF
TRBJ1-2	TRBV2	CASSDLGDSGYGYTF
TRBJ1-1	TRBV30	CAWSTDRNTEAFF
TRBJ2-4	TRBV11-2	CASSPWRDGNIQYF
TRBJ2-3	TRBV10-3	CAISDSSSRTDTQYF
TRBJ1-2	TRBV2	CASSEYLSYGYTF
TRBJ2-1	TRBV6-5	CASSKTGVQFF
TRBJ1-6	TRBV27	CASSWLDSPLHF
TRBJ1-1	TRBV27	CASSKSQVTEAFF
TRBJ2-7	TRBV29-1	CSVLTSGSLPYEQYF
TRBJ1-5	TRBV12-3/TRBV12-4	CASRRTGNQPQHF
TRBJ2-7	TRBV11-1	CASSKDRTYEQYF
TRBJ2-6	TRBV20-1	CSASTVFSGANVLTF
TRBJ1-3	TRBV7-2	CASSLVGQGSDTIYF
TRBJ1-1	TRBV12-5	CASGPMGQNTEAFF
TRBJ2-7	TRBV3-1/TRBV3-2	CASSQIEREQYF
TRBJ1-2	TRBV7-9	CASSHLSGTVSSRGHGYTF
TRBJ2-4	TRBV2	CASKPQAGQGLNIQYF
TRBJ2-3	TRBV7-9	CASSFRGSTDTQYF
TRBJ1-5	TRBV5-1	CASSLAEWANQPQHF
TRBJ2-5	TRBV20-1	CSASPAGGQETQYF
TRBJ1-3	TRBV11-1	CASSPRTDGNTIYF
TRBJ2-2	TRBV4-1	CASSQDRQRELFF
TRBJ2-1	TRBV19	CASSILREFIDEQFF
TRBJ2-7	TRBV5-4	CASSSGLRSSYEQYF
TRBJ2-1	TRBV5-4	CASSSTSGRQEQFF